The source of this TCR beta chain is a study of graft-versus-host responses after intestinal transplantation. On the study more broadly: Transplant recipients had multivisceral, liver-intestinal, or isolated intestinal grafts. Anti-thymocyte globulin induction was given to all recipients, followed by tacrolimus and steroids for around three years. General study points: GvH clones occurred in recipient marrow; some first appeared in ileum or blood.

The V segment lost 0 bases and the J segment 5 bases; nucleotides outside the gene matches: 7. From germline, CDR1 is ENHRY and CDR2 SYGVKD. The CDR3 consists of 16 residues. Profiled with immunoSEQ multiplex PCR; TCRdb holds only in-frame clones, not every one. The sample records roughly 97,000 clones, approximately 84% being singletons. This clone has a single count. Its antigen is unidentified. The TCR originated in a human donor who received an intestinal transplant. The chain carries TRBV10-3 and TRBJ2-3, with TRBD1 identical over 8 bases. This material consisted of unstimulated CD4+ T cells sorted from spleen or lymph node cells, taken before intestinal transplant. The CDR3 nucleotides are TGTGCCATCAGTGAGTCCAGGGGACAGGAGCTAGATACGCAGTATTTT. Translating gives CAISESRGQELDTQYF.